This T cell receptor (beta chain) was found in a study of T cell repertoires in cytomegalovirus infection (dated by TCRdb to about 2019). Study-wide context: Alongside well-studied HLA-B-restricted epitopes, the peptide stimulations were aimed at recently identified HLA-C-restricted CMV epitopes, whose presentation resists viral immunomodulation. The HLA type of each donor mattered for the analysis, because public TCR beta signatures pointed to carriage of CMV infection along with the matching HLA type.

CDR1 and CDR2 were assigned from the germline V gene as WSHSY and SAAADI. The CDR3 goes from the cysteine to the phenylalanine over 15 residues. Only the CDR3 region is kept as DNA, spanning 45 bases read in frame from base 1. V sheds 0 bases and J sheds 1 base, leaving 10 bases between their ends. This clonotype showed up just a few times. The antigen it recognizes is unknown. No clone much larger than this one lies a single base away; base qualities are absent. The instrument given in TCRdb is Illumina HiSeq 1500. The public reads were quality trimmed at Q25 with fastp and then assembled into clones with MiXCR by TCRdb, keeping productive beta chains. Under each unique CDR3 protein, matching rows form one entry showing the most common genes and DNA. This sample is represented by some 800,000 distinct CDR3 sequences; 29% of them were singletons. The ten largest clones take up about an eighth of the sample.

What this sample's treatment or condition label stands for: in vitro stimulation with specific CMV peptide epitopes to enrich CMV-specific T cells. The research as a whole found: The ex vivo response was dominated by HLA-C-restricted CMV-specific TCR beta clonotypes, which also provided the single most frequent clonotype in two of eight donors. Carriers of CMV infection plus the relevant HLA type were discriminated by the cumulative frequency of public TCR beta family members in the study cohort and in an independent approximately 340-donor cohort.

Rearrangement joined TRBV10-2 to TRBJ2-7; TRBD1 might be the D gene, on 7 matching bases. This TCR came from a human donor in good health (CMV status not recorded). Some clones in this sample may be carry-over from other donors' samples. The sequencing used cultured CD8+ T cells from PBMCs, collected from culture after CMV antigen stimulation. The DNA reads TGCGCCAGCAGTGAGTCGGCAGGGGGGTCCTACGAGCAGTACTTC. Translated, this is CASSESAGGSYEQYF.